A selection of T cell receptor beta chains follows, all from one sample in a study of CD8 T cells in ankylosing spondylitis. TCRdb passed the 5' RACE reads through MiXCR, listing each CDR3 protein once. The sample shows under 450,000 distinct CDR3 sequences, roughly 20% of them seen only once. The source material was blood, either unsorted or a sorted T cell fraction (not recorded which). The receptors stem from a male donor with ankylosing spondylitis or in good health (not recorded which). The CDR3 runs from the conserved cysteine through the conserved F or W. The D gene is left open where the match is weak. Clone size is given for some rows only: seen once, a few or many times, or a class if the clone is expanded.

v_gene: TRBV5-1
abundance: NA
d_gene: NA
j_gene: TRBJ2-3
CDR3aa: CASSLAQGHTDTQYF
CDR3nt: TGCGCCAGCAGCTTGGCTCAGGGGCACACAGATACGCAGTATTTT

v_gene: TRBV28
abundance: few
d_gene: TRBD2
j_gene: TRBJ2-7
CDR3aa: CASSLQIAGGFYEQYF
CDR3nt: TGTGCCAGCAGTTTACAGATAGCGGGGGGCTTCTACGAGCAGTACTTC

v_gene: TRBV5-6
abundance: few
d_gene: NA
j_gene: TRBJ2-5
CDR3aa: CASSTSGWGETQYF
CDR3nt: TGTGCCAGCAGCACGTCAGGCTGGGGGGAGACCCAGTACTTC

v_gene: TRBV29-1
abundance: NA
d_gene: NA
j_gene: TRBJ1-2
CDR3aa: CSVVTRRSHGYTF
CDR3nt: TGCAGCGTGGTAACAAGGAGGTCTCATGGCTACACCTTC

v_gene: TRBV4-1
abundance: NA
d_gene: NA
j_gene: TRBJ2-6
CDR3aa: CASSQPSQGYSGANVLTF
CDR3nt: TGCGCCAGCAGCCAACCATCGCAGGGCTACTCTGGGGCCAACGTCCTGACTTTC

v_gene: TRBV5-1
abundance: few
d_gene: NA
j_gene: TRBJ2-1
CDR3aa: CASRPGGPYNEQFF
CDR3nt: TGCGCCAGCAGACCCGGGGGCCCATACAATGAGCAGTTCTTC

v_gene: TRBV27
abundance: NA
d_gene: NA
j_gene: TRBJ1-5
CDR3aa: CASSFIGQPQHF
CDR3nt: TGTGCCAGCAGTTTTATCGGGCAGCCCCAGCATTTT

v_gene: TRBV20-1
abundance: few
d_gene: NA
j_gene: TRBJ1-1
CDR3aa: CSALGGRAEAFF
CDR3nt: TGCAGTGCCTTGGGGGGGCGGGCTGAAGCTTTCTTT

v_gene: TRBV5-5
abundance: NA
d_gene: NA
j_gene: TRBJ2-5
CDR3aa: CASSWTQETQYF
CDR3nt: TGTGCCAGCAGCTGGACCCAAGAGACCCAGTACTTC

v_gene: TRBV10-3
abundance: few
d_gene: NA
j_gene: TRBJ2-7
CDR3aa: CAISDPPGFYEQYF
CDR3nt: TGTGCCATCAGTGACCCACCGGGGTTCTACGAGCAGTACTTC

v_gene: TRBV5-1
abundance: NA
d_gene: NA
j_gene: TRBJ2-5
CDR3aa: CASSWSPGLHGETQYF
CDR3nt: TGCGCCAGCAGCTGGTCCCCGGGACTCCATGGTGAGACCCAGTACTTC

v_gene: TRBV7-6
abundance: NA
d_gene: NA
j_gene: TRBJ2-2
CDR3aa: CASSSPLGGYDTGELFF
CDR3nt: TGTGCCAGCAGCTCCCCCCTTGGAGGTTATGACACCGGGGAGCTGTTTTTT

v_gene: TRBV12-3/TRBV12-4
abundance: many
d_gene: TRBD2
j_gene: TRBJ2-3
CDR3aa: CASSPGTSGGDTQYF
CDR3nt: TGTGCCAGCAGCCCTGGGACTAGCGGGGGAGATACGCAGTATTTT

v_gene: TRBV7-9
abundance: NA
d_gene: NA
j_gene: TRBJ2-3
CDR3aa: CASSSTGNTDTQYF
CDR3nt: TGTGCCAGCAGCTCCACAGGGAACACAGATACGCAGTATTTT

v_gene: TRBV6-1
abundance: few
d_gene: NA
j_gene: TRBJ2-5
CDR3aa: CASSQRDGQETQYF
CDR3nt: TGTGCCAGCAGTCAGAGGGACGGTCAAGAGACCCAGTACTTC

v_gene: TRBV9
abundance: few
d_gene: NA
j_gene: TRBJ2-7
CDR3aa: CASSTSGSSYEQYF
CDR3nt: TGTGCCAGCAGCACCTCAGGTTCTTCCTACGAGCAGTACTTC

v_gene: TRBV28
abundance: few
d_gene: TRBD1
j_gene: TRBJ2-5
CDR3aa: CASSSRTGVGQETQYF
CDR3nt: TGTGCCAGCAGTTCAAGGACAGGGGTGGGCCAAGAGACCCAGTACTTC

v_gene: TRBV20-1
abundance: NA
d_gene: TRBD1
j_gene: TRBJ1-1
CDR3aa: CSARRDRGSTEAFF
CDR3nt: TGCAGTGCTAGACGGGACAGGGGGAGCACTGAAGCTTTCTTT

v_gene: TRBV24-1
abundance: NA
d_gene: NA
j_gene: TRBJ2-2
CDR3aa: CATRDVASGELFF
CDR3nt: TGTGCCACCAGGGACGTGGCCTCCGGGGAGCTGTTTTTT

v_gene: TRBV25-1
abundance: NA
d_gene: NA
j_gene: TRBJ1-2
CDR3aa: CASSEYGGGYGYTF
CDR3nt: TGTGCCAGCAGTGAATACGGTGGGGGCTATGGCTACACCTTC

v_gene: TRBV7-6
abundance: NA
d_gene: NA
j_gene: TRBJ2-1
CDR3aa: CASSLTGTPNEQFF
CDR3nt: TGTGCCAGCAGCTTAACCGGGACTCCCAATGAGCAGTTCTTC

v_gene: TRBV3-1
abundance: few
d_gene: NA
j_gene: TRBJ1-5
CDR3aa: CASSQAGVNQPQHF
CDR3nt: TGTGCCAGCAGCCAAGCGGGAGTCAATCAGCCCCAGCATTTT

v_gene: TRBV20-1
abundance: few
d_gene: NA
j_gene: TRBJ1-1
CDR3aa: CSARVPGEITEAFF
CDR3nt: TGCAGTGCTAGAGTACCAGGGGAAATCACTGAAGCTTTCTTT

v_gene: TRBV29-1
abundance: NA
d_gene: NA
j_gene: TRBJ2-7
CDR3aa: CSVASTYEQYF
CDR3nt: TGCAGCGTTGCTAGTACCTACGAGCAGTACTTC

v_gene: TRBV6-1
abundance: NA
d_gene: NA
j_gene: TRBJ1-5
CDR3aa: CASSEIGRPYSNQPQHF
CDR3nt: TGTGCCAGCAGTGAAATCGGCAGGCCGTATAGCAATCAGCCCCAGCATTTT

v_gene: TRBV29-1
abundance: NA
d_gene: NA
j_gene: TRBJ2-3
CDR3aa: CSVEDGGGPSTDTQYF
CDR3nt: TGCAGCGTTGAAGATGGGGGGGGGCCGAGCACAGATACGCAGTATTTT

v_gene: TRBV4-1
abundance: NA
d_gene: TRBD2
j_gene: TRBJ2-3
CDR3aa: CASSQDVLGVTSGDTDTQYF
CDR3nt: TGCGCCAGCAGCCAGGATGTTCTGGGTGTAACTAGCGGGGACACAGATACGCAGTATTTT